Each of the 32 T cell receptor beta chains below was sequenced from the same sample in a study of T cell repertoires in cytomegalovirus infection. TCRdb fed the reads into MiXCR, producing one record per CDR3 protein. The profile shows about 180,000 distinct CDR3 sequences, around 15% of them singletons. The material sequenced was PBMCs. These receptors all come from a human donor in good health (CMV status not recorded). Some clones in this sample may be carry-over from other donors' samples.

This clonotype was seen many times. This chain connects TRBV20-1 to TRBJ2-3, with D possibly being TRBD1 or TRBD2 (6 bases each). This CDR3 region has 12 residues. Germline CDR1 DFQATT, CDR2 SNEGSKA (reference sequence). Between the trimmed V and J ends, which lost 6 bases and 5 bases, there was a span of 12 bases. The DNA for the CDR3 is TGCAGTGCCCTAGGGGGGCAAGATACGCAGTATTTT. Protein: CSALGGQDTQYF.

The CDR3 DNA reads TGCAGTGCTGGGACAGTTCAAGAGACCCAGTACTTC. This encodes CSAGTVQETQYF. V is TRBV29-1 and J is TRBJ2-5, with TRBD1 identical over 7 bases. This CDR3 region has 12 residues. CDR1 SQVTM and CDR2 ANQGSEA come from the germline V gene.

The V gene is TRBV14, the J gene TRBJ2-4; D possibly corresponds to TRBD1 (5 bases). Trimming pared 1 base from V and 12 bases from J, leaving 16 bases between. CDR3 length: 14 amino acids. CDR1 and CDR2 (germline): SGHDN, FVKESK. CDR3 coding DNA: TGTGCCAGCAGCCAAGCAAACAGGCCGAGAGATCAGTACTTC. Its translation: CASSQANRPRDQYF.

This clonotype was seen at least ten times. The chain combines TRBV12-5 with TRBJ2-5; the D is unclear. CDR3 length equals 10 residues. Germline CDR1 reads LGHNT; CDR2 reads FRNRAP. V was cut by 5 bases and J by 7 bases, with 5 bases left in between. The CDR3 loop reads CASGTRTQYF. The CDR3 nucleotides are TGTGCTAGTGGTACCCGGACCCAGTACTTC.

This clonotype came up many times. V usage is TRBV6-6 and J usage is TRBJ2-7; TRBD2 matches at 10 bases. With 7 bases clipped from V and 0 bases from J, the junction kept 6 bases outside the gene matches. The germline V gene has CDR1 MNHNY and CDR2 SVGAGI (reference sequence). This CDR3 contains 15 residues. The CDR3 nucleotides read TGTGCCAGCAATACCGGGACTAGCGCCTCCTACGAGCAGTACTTC. Translation: CASNTGTSASYEQYF.

The chain carries TRBV15 and TRBJ1-1; a weak D match, TRBD1 (6 bases). Germline CDR1 LNHNV, CDR2 YYDKDF (reference sequence). CDR3 size: 14 residues. V was pared by 1 base and J by 5 bases, with 11 bases between. The CDR3 sequence is CATSRGRGGTEAFF. CDR3 bases: TGTGCCACCAGCAGAGGCAGGGGAGGGACTGAAGCTTTCTTT. The whole variable domain, filled in from reference TRBV15 and TRBJ1-1, reads DAMVIQNPRYQVTQFGKPVTLSCSQTLNHNVMYWYQQKSSQAPKLLFHYYDKDFNNEADTPDNFQSRRPNTSFCFLDIRSPGLGDTAMYLCATSRGRGGTEAFFGQGTRLTVV.

This clonotype has ten or more counts. The chain employs TRBV12-3 or TRBV12-4 and TRBJ2-1; the D gene is possibly TRBD1 (5 bases). This CDR3 has 16 amino acids. V was shortened by 5 bases and J by 8 bases, with 22 bases between the two germline ends. DNA of the CDR3: TGTGCCAGCAGTGAGTGGAAGGGGCACCGGATTGATGAGCAGTTCTTC. Translation gives CASSEWKGHRIDEQFF.

Note on this clonotype: An end of the junction does not agree with germline; a read error may underlie this. The chain has TRBV5-1 and TRBJ1-1, with D possibly TRBD1 on 5 matching bases. Per germline, CDR1 SGHRS and CDR2 YFSETQ. There are 15 residues in the CDR3. The CDR3 DNA is TGCGCCAGCAGCCCTTCAGCGGGACCGAACACTGAAGCTTTGTTT. This codes for CASSPSAGPNTEALF.

The J gene is TRBJ2-5, the V gene TRBV2; D ambiguous. The CDR3 is made up of 13 amino acids. Germline CDR1 and CDR2: SNHLY and FYNNEI. Trimming cost V 2 bases and J 4 bases, with 8 bases left between them. The CDR3 sequence is CASSESTGETQYF. The CDR3 bases are TGTGCCAGCAGTGAAAGTACGGGAGAGACCCAGTACTTC.

The chain joins TRBV6-2 or TRBV6-3 to TRBJ2-7; D remains ambiguous. Trimming cost V 1 base and J 4 bases, with 8 bases left between them. Germline V gives CDR1 MNHEY, CDR2 SVGEGT. CDR3 length equals 13 residues. The CDR3 loop is CASSYLPPYEQYF. The CDR3 nucleotides read TGTGCCAGCAGTTACTTGCCCCCTTACGAGCAGTACTTC.

J is TRBJ1-6 and V is TRBV7-2; 8 nucleotides line up with TRBD1. This CDR3 contains 18 residues. Germline V gene sequence: CDR1 SGHTA, CDR2 FQGNSA. The ends lost 3 bases at V and 10 bases at J; junction bases unmatched: 17. Written as DNA, the CDR3 is TGTGCCAGCAGCTTTAGCCAACCAGGGGGCAATTCTGGATCACCCCTCCACTTT. Residues: CASSFSQPGGNSGSPLHF.

The V gene is TRBV20-1, the J gene TRBJ2-7, with TRBD2 matching over 7 bases. Germline V gene sequence: CDR1 DFQATT, CDR2 SNEGSKA (reference sequence). V lost 4 bases and J lost 0; bases outside the gene matches: 15. The CDR3 is 17 amino acids. The CDR3 sequence: CSATGLAAHAASYEQYF. In DNA, the CDR3 is TGCAGTGCTACTGGGCTAGCGGCCCATGCCGCCTCCTACGAGCAGTACTTC.

This clonotype has more than one count but fewer than ten. The chain is built from TRBV20-1 and TRBJ2-7; a weak D match, TRBD1 (6 bases). The V end lost 1 base, the J end lost 6 bases, and 7 bases lay between the germline ends. CDR1 DFQATT and CDR2 SNEGSKA come from the germline V gene (reference sequence). The CDR3 loop spans 11 amino acids. The CDR3 region is CSARGTAEQYF. The CDR3 DNA is TGCAGTGCTAGAGGGACAGCCGAGCAGTACTTC.

The chain couples TRBV20-1 to TRBJ1-6; 7 nucleotides align to TRBD1. This CDR3 comprises 16 residues. Germline V lookup: CDR1 DFQATT, CDR2 SNEGSKA (reference sequence). V was pared by 1 base and J by 5 bases, with 8 bases of the junction left unmatched. The DNA for the CDR3 is TGCAGTGCTAGAGGAAACAGGGGAGGCGATAATTCACCCCTCCACTTT. Translating it yields CSARGNRGGDNSPLHF.

The chain couples TRBV6-1 to TRBJ1-1; 7 bases map to TRBD1. The CDR3 covers 12 residues. Losses at the gene ends were 11 bases for V and 3 bases for J; bases not matched to a gene: 6. CDR1 and CDR2 from the germline V gene are MNHNS and SASEGT. This chain's CDR3 is CAALQGYTEAFF. Here the CDR3 DNA reads TGTGCCGCCTTACAGGGGTACACTGAAGCTTTCTTT.

V and J are TRBV5-1 and TRBJ2-7; maybe TRBD1 (5 bases). Per the germline V gene, CDR1 is SGHRS and CDR2 is YFSETQ. The CDR3 consists of 16 residues. Trimming stripped 0 bases from V and 3 bases from J, with 16 bases between. The CDR3: CASSLASGLLGYEQYF. DNA of the CDR3: TGCGCCAGCAGCTTGGCATCAGGGCTATTGGGCTACGAGCAGTACTTC.

V is TRBV28 and J is TRBJ2-7, with D unclear. The CDR3 covers 16 residues. With 3 bases removed from V and 6 bases from J, the gap between germline ends came to 21 bases. From germline, CDR1 is MDHEN and CDR2 SYDVKM. As DNA, the CDR3 is TGTGCCAGCAGTTTGCTCTTAACCGGGCGCCTGATCGAGCAGTACTTC. It is translated as CASSLLLTGRLIEQYF.

Ten or more counts support this clonotype. The chain carries TRBV7-2 and TRBJ2-6; D is undetermined. Germline V gives CDR1 SGHTA, CDR2 FQGNSA. Trimming left V 8 bases short and J 0 bases short, with 2 bases between. This CDR3 region has 12 residues. CDR3 sequence: CASGSGANVLTF. DNA for the CDR3: TGTGCCAGCGGCTCTGGGGCCAACGTCCTGACTTTC.

This chain links TRBV7-9 with TRBJ2-5; 8 nucleotides agree with TRBD2. Germline V gene data show CDR1 as SEHNR and CDR2 as FQNEAQ (reference sequence). V gave up 5 bases and J gave up 4 bases; unmatched junction bases: 6. The CDR3 runs to 14 residues. CDR3 DNA sequence: TGTGCCAGCAGCCCAGCGGGAGTTATAGAGACCCAGTACTTC. Translation: CASSPAGVIETQYF. The whole variable domain, remainder taken from reference TRBV7-9 and TRBJ2-5, is DTGVSQNPRHKITKRGQNVTFRCDPISEHNRLYWYRQTLGQGPEFLTYFQNEAQLEKSRLLSDRFSAERPKGSFSTLEIQRTEQGDSAMYLCASSPAGVIETQYFGPGTRLLVL.

The table lists this clonotype with many counts. The V call is TRBV11-2, the J call TRBJ2-4, with a weak D call TRBD1 (5 bases). Trimming took 3 bases from V and 7 from J, leaving 16 bases between them. The CDR3 contains 15 residues. Germline V gene sequence: CDR1 SGHAT, CDR2 FQNNGV. CDR3 region: CASSLPRSAGNIQYF. The CDR3 coding sequence is TGTGCCAGCAGCTTGCCCCGATCGGCAGGGAACATTCAGTACTTC.

The rearrangement links TRBV7-2 to TRBJ2-3; D is unresolved. Germline assignment: CDR1 SGHTA and CDR2 FQGNSA. Trimming took 4 bases from V and 3 from J, leaving 8 bases between them. The CDR3 extends over 13 amino acids. The CDR3 reads CASSSLKTDTQYF. In DNA form, the CDR3 reads TGTGCCAGCAGCTCCCTGAAAACAGATACGCAGTATTTT. Using reference TRBV7-2 and TRBJ2-3 for the parts outside the CDR3, the full variable domain is GAGVSQSPSNKVTEKGKDVELRCDPISGHTALYWYRQSLGQGLEFLIYFQGNSAPDKSGLPSDRFSAERTGGSVSTLTIQRTQQEDSAVYLCASSSLKTDTQYFGPGTRLTVL.

This clonotype was counted many times. The V gene is TRBV7-2, the J gene TRBJ2-7; 7 bases line up with TRBD2. Trimming cost V 1 base and J 3 bases; bases outside gene matches: 6. The CDR3 is made up of 15 amino acids. The V gene's germline CDR1 is SGHTA and CDR2 FQGNSA. The CDR3 DNA sequence: TGTGCCAGCAGCTTAGGCGGGAGCCTCCTCTACGAGCAGTACTTC. Translated: CASSLGGSLLYEQYF.

The chain carries TRBV10-3 and TRBJ2-7; a possible D gene is TRBD2 (5 bases). Germline V gene data show CDR1 as ENHRY and CDR2 as SYGVKD. This CDR3 is 15 amino acids long. Trimming left V 3 bases short and J 3 bases short, with 15 bases between. CDR3 sequence reads: CAISETAGLIYEQYF. The DNA of the CDR3 is TGTGCCATCAGTGAAACGGCGGGCCTCATCTACGAGCAGTACTTC.

The CDR3 nucleotides read TGTGCCAGCAGCTTGGGCCCTCAAAGGGACACTGAAGCTTTCTTT. Its translation is CASSLGPQRDTEAFF. This rearrangement joins TRBV5-6 to TRBJ1-1; D ambiguous. Deletions cut 0 bases from V and 3 bases from J, with 12 bases between. Per the germline V gene, CDR1 is SGHDT and CDR2 is YYEEEE. This CDR3 spans 15 amino acids.

This clonotype was seen only a few times. This sequence joins TRBV14 and TRBJ1-1; D is undetermined. CDR1 and CDR2 (germline): SGHDN, FVKESK. V lost 4 bases and J 6 bases, leaving 9 bases between the germline ends. The CDR3 is 12 amino acids. This CDR3 reads CASSPQTAEAFF. The CDR3 DNA reads TGTGCCAGCAGCCCACAAACCGCTGAAGCTTTCTTT.

A remark on this clonotype: Being one base from a much bigger clone, this may be a read error. The V gene is TRBV29-1, the J gene TRBJ1-1, with 10 positions matching TRBD1. This CDR3 spans 14 amino acids. Germline CDR1 and CDR2: SQVTM and ANQGSEA. The junction had 8 bases not matched to a gene; V was cut back by 6 bases and J by 4 bases. The CDR3 DNA reads as TGCAGCGTGGAACCGGGACAGGGGAGCACTGAAGCTTTCTTT. It codes for CSVEPGQGSTEAFF. The complete variable domain, with remaining parts taken from reference TRBV29-1 and TRBJ1-1, reads SAVISQKPSRDICQRGTSLTIQCQVDSQVTMMFWYRQQPGQSLTLIATANQGSEATYESGFVIDKFPISRPNLTFSTLTVSNMSPEDSSIYLCSVEPGQGSTEAFFGQGTRLTVV.

CDR3 protein: CASGRAGNYGYTF. CDR3 nucleotide sequence: TGTGCCAGCGGGAGGGCCGGAAACTATGGCTACACCTTC. This sequence joins TRBV6-8 and TRBJ1-2; D call uncertain. V was cut by 8 bases and J by 2 bases, with 12 bases left in between. The CDR3 runs to 13 residues. Germline V gene data show CDR1 as MNHGY and CDR2 as SAAAGT.

The CDR3 protein is CSVGGYRGLNTEAFF. The CDR3 coding sequence is TGCAGCGTCGGAGGATACAGGGGCCTTAACACTGAAGCTTTCTTT. The chain is built from TRBV29-1 and TRBJ1-1, with 7 bases fitting TRBD1. Unmatched junction bases numbered 12, after V lost 6 bases and J lost 2 bases. The CDR3 runs to 15 residues. Germline V gives CDR1 SQVTM, CDR2 ANQGSEA.

The chain joins TRBV6-5 to TRBJ2-1; 7 bases are a match to TRBD1. Germline CDR1 is MNHEY and CDR2 is SVGAGI. V was clipped by 0 bases and J by 8 bases; unmatched bases: 10. The CDR3 consists of 16 residues. DNA for the CDR3: TGTGCCAGCAGTTACTCGCCCAGACAGGGTAACCATGAGCAGTTCTTC. As protein: CASSYSPRQGNHEQFF.

This clonotype was recorded many times. The V and J genes are TRBV7-2 and TRBJ2-1; TRBD2 agrees at 7 bases. CDR1 is SGHTA and CDR2 is FQGNSA in the germline V gene. The CDR3 spans 16 residues. The V and J ends lost 2 bases and 2 bases, in that order; junction bases with no gene match: 6. CDR3 coding DNA: TGTGCCAGCAGCTTATGGGGCGGGAGCACCTACAATGAGCAGTTCTTC. Encoded protein: CASSLWGGSTYNEQFF.

The chain carries TRBV6-2 or TRBV6-3 and TRBJ1-3, with TRBD1 identical over 9 bases. Germline lookup yields CDR1 MNHEY and CDR2 SVGEGT. CDR3 size: 14 residues. The trim removed 6 bases at V and 1 base at J, leaving 1 base unmatched. CDR3 DNA: TGTGCCAGCAGACAGGGGGCTTCTGGAAACACCATATATTTT. Protein: CASRQGASGNTIYF.

This clonotype was seen many times. The rearrangement uses TRBV7-2 and TRBJ2-3, with 13 positions matching TRBD2. The germline V gene has CDR1 SGHTA and CDR2 FQGNSA. The CDR3 consists of 17 residues. Trimming removed 4 bases from V and 1 base from J; junction bases left unmatched: 5. The CDR3 sequence is CASSSRTSGRGTDTQYF. DNA of the CDR3: TGTGCCAGCAGCTCCCGGACTAGCGGGAGAGGCACAGATACGCAGTATTTT.